This T cell receptor beta chain appears in the sequencing data of a study of response to subunit inactivated influenza vaccine (dated 2018 in TCRdb). For the study in its entirety: The study used deep quantitative T cell receptor repertoire profiling to track responses to a trivalent subunit inactivated influenza vaccine. General conclusions and limits of the study: The authors proposed that each seasonal influenza vaccination may bring in only a limited number of new T cells.

To note about this clonotype: Its target antigen remains unknown. No base qualities exist here, and no much larger clone lies one base off it.

Receptor libraries were prepared by RT-PCR. Sequenced on an Illumina HiSeq 2500. TCRdb reworked the public reads: Q25 trimming with fastp, MiXCR clone assembly, productive beta chains retained. Rows are combined by CDR3 protein, so each entry shows the most common genes and DNA. This sample holds approximately 300,000 distinct CDR3 sequences; 20% to 25% were observed only once. The ten largest clones capture around 10% of the sample. Spanning cysteine to phenylalanine, the CDR3 consists of 15 amino acids. The sequence is cut down to CDR3 DNA, 45 bases in frame from base 1. In the germline V gene (reference sequence), CDR1 corresponds to DFQATT and CDR2 to SNEGSKA. Trimming takes 0 bases off V and 4 bases off J; junction bases not matched to a gene: 5.

The sequencing used PBMCs from blood, collected less than 22 months after vaccination. The rearranged chain carries TRBV20-1 and TRBJ1-4; 7 central bases correspond to TRBD1. This TCR came from a man between 50 and 69 years old who received an inactivated influenza vaccine. Donor details come from another sample of the same person, matched by shared clones. The CDR3 corresponds to CSARESAGGNEKLFF. DNA sequence: TGCAGTGCTAGAGAGTCGGCAGGGGGTAATGAAAAACTGTTTTTT.